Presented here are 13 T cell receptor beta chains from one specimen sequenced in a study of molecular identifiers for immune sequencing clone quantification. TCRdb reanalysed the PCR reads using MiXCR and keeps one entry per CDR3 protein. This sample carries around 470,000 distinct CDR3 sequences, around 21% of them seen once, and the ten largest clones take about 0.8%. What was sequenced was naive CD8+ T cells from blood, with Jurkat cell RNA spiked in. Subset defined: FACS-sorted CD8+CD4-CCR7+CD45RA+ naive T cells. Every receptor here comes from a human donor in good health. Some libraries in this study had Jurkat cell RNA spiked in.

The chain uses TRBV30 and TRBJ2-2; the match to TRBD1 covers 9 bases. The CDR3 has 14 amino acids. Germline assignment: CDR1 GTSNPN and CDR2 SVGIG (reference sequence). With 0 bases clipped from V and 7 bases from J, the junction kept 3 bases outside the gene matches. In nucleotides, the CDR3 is TGTGCCTGGAGTGTAGGGACAGGGTTCGGGGAGCTGTTTTTT. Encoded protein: CAWSVGTGFGELFF.

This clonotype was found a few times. Here the CDR3 reads CATSDSLAGGITGELFF. The CDR3 DNA sequence: TGTGCCACCAGTGATTCATTAGCGGGAGGAATCACCGGGGAGCTGTTTTTT. The J gene is TRBJ2-2, the V gene TRBV24-1; the match to TRBD2 covers 10 bases. The germline gives CDR1 KGHDR, CDR2 SFDVKD. Germline trimming cut 2 bases from V and 4 bases from J; bases unmatched to any gene: 6. The CDR3 extends over 17 amino acids.

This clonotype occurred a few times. The CDR3 loop is CSVRFGTSNNEQFF. The CDR3 nucleotides read TGCAGCGTTCGGTTCGGGACTAGCAACAATGAGCAGTTCTTC. The V call is TRBV29-1, the J call TRBJ2-1; TRBD2 agrees at 9 bases. Trimming cost V 5 bases and J 5 bases; bases outside gene matches: 7. This CDR3 region has 14 residues. CDR1 is SQVTM, CDR2 ANQGSEA, per germline.

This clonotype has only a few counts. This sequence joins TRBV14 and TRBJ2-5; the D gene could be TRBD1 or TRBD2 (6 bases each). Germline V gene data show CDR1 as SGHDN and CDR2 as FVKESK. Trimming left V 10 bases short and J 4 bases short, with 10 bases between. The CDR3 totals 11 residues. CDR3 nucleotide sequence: TGTGCCAAAGAGGGGGGAGAGACCCAGTACTTC. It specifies CAKEGGETQYF.

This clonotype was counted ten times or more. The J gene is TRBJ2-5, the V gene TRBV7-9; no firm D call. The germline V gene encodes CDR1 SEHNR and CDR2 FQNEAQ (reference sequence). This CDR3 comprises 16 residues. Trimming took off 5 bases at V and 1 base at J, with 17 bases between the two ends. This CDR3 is CASSQPGSDIQETQYF. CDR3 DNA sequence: TGTGCCAGCAGCCAACCGGGCTCGGATATCCAAGAGACCCAGTACTTC. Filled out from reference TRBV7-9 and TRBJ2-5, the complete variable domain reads DTGVSQNPRHKITKRGQNVTFRCDPISEHNRLYWYRQTLGQGPEFLTYFQNEAQLEKSRLLSDRFSAERPKGSFSTLEIQRTEQGDSAMYLCASSQPGSDIQETQYFGPGTRLLVL.

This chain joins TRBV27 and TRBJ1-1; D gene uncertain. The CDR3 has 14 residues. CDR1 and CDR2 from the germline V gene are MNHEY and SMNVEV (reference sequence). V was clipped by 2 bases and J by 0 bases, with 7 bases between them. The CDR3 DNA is TGTGCCAGCAGTTTAGGGATGATGAACACTGAAGCTTTCTTT. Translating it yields CASSLGMMNTEAFF.

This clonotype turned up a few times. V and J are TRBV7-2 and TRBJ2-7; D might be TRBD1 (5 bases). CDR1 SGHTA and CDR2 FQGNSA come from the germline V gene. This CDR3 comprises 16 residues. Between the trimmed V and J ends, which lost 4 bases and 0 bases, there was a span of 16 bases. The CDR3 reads CASSYYLGVSSYEQYF. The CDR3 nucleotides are TGTGCCAGCAGCTACTACTTAGGGGTCAGCTCCTACGAGCAGTACTTC.

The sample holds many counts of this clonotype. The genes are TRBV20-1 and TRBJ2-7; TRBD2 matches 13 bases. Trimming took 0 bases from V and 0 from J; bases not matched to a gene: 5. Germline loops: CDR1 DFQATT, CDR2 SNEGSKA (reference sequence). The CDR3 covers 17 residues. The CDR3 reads CSARDRGLAGLSYEQYF. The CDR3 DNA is TGCAGTGCTAGAGACCGGGGACTAGCGGGGCTCTCCTACGAGCAGTACTTC.

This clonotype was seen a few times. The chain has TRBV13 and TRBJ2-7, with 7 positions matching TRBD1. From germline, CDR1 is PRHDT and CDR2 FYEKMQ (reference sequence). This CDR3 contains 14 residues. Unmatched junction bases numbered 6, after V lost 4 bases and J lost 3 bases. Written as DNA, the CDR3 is TGTGCCAGCAGCTCCAGGGGGACGGGCTACGAGCAGTACTTC. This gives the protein CASSSRGTGYEQYF.

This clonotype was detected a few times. The DNA of the CDR3 is TGTGCCAGCAGTTTAAGGTGGACTAGCGGGAGTGGGGAGCAGTACTTC. Its translation: CASSLRWTSGSGEQYF. The V call is TRBV28, the J call TRBJ2-7, with TRBD2 matching 13 bases. The trim removed 2 bases at V and 7 bases at J, leaving 8 bases unmatched. Germline V CDR1 and CDR2: MDHEN, SYDVKM. CDR3 length equals 16 residues.

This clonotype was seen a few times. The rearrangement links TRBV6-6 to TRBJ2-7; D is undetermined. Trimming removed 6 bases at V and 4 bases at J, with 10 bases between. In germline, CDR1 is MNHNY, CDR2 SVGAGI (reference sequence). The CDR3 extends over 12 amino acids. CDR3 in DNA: TGTGCCAGCAGCCCCAGAATGTACGAGCAGTACTTC. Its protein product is CASSPRMYEQYF.

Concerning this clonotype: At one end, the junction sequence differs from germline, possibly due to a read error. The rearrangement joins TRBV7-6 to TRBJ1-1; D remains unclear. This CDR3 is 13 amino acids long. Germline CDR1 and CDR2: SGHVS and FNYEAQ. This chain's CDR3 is CASSYSMNAEAFF. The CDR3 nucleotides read TGTGCCAGCAGCTACAGCATGAACGCTGAAGCTTTCTTT.

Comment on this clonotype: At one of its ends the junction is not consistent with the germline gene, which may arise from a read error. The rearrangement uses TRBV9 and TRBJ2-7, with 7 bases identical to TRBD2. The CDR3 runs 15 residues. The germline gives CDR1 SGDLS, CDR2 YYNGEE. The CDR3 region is CASSSQAGPSCEQYF. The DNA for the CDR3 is TGTGCCAGCAGCTCACAAGCGGGACCCTCCTGCGAGCAGTACTTC.